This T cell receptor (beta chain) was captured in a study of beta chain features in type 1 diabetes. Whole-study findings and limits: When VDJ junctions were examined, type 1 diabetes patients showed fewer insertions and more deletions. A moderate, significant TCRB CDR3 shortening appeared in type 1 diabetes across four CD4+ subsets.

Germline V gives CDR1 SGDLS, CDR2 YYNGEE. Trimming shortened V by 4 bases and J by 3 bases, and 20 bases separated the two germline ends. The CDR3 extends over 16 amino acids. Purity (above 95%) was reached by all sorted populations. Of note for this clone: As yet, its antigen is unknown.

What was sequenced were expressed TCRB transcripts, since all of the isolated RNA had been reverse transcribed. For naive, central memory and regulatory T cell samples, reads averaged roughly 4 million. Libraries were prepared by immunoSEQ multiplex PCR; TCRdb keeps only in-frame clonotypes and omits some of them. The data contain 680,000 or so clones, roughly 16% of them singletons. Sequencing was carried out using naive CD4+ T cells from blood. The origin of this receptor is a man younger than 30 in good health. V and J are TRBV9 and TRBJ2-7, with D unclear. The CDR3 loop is CASSPSPDRLLYEQYF. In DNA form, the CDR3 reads TGTGCCAGCAGCCCCAGCCCCGACCGACTGCTCTACGAGCAGTACTTC.